The 13 T cell receptor beta chains below all came from one sample that was sequenced in a study of shared clonotypes between healthy human individuals. Clones were sequenced by immunoSEQ multiplex PCR, and TCRdb holds only the in-frame ones, with some missing. The table records 2,500,000 or so clones, more than 90% of them present only once. Sequencing was carried out using naive CD4+ T cells sorted from blood. Indicated subset: CD45RA+ positively selected. The receptors derive from a young man in good health.

Only one count was recorded for this clone. V gene TRBV10-1 combines with J gene TRBJ2-2; no firm D call. Trimming took 3 bases from V and 6 from J, leaving 11 bases between them. Germline V lookup: CDR1 WNHNN, CDR2 SYGVQD (reference sequence). The CDR3 consists of 14 residues. CDR3 nucleotide sequence: TGCGCCAGCAGTGATGGGTCACTGGCCGGGGAGCTGTTTTTT. Amino acid sequence: CASSDGSLAGELFF.

J is TRBJ2-7 and V is TRBV28; 13 bases line up with TRBD2. V dropped 4 bases and J dropped 4; count of bases not matched to a gene: 7. This CDR3 is 16 amino acids long. CDR1 and CDR2 (germline): MDHEN, SYDVKM. This chain's CDR3 is CASSSTRLAGGYEQYF. The CDR3 nucleotides read TGTGCCAGCAGTTCCACTAGACTAGCGGGAGGATACGAGCAGTACTTC.

The CDR3 DNA reads as TGCGCCAGCAGCCAAGAACTAGCGGGAGGGCCACTTGGCGGGGAGCTGTTTTTT. It codes for CASSQELAGGPLGGELFF. The rearrangement uses TRBV4-1 and TRBJ2-2, with 13 bases that match TRBD2. The J segment lost 7 bases and the V segment lost 0 bases, leaving 8 bases of the junction unmatched. Germline-derived CDR1 and CDR2 are MGHRA and YSYEKL. This CDR3 is built from 18 residues.

This chain connects TRBV10-3 to TRBJ1-2; D not certain. CDR1 is ENHRY and CDR2 is SYGVKD in the germline V gene. This CDR3 region has 14 residues. Deletions cut 8 bases from V and 6 bases from J, with 19 bases between. CDR3 residues: CAIDPTGSDHGYTF. CDR3 coding DNA: TGTGCCATCGACCCGACGGGGTCTGACCATGGCTACACCTTC.

V is TRBV6-5 and J is TRBJ1-5; 7 bases fit TRBD1. CDR1 and CDR2 from the germline V gene are MNHEY and SVGAGI. The CDR3 loop spans 15 amino acids. Trimming removed 8 bases from V and 2 bases from J; junction bases left unmatched: 9. CDR3 in amino acids: CASRRQGLGNQPQHF. The CDR3 DNA sequence: TGTGCCAGCCGACGACAGGGTTTGGGCAATCAGCCCCAGCATTTT.

The chain joins TRBV2 to TRBJ2-7, with D uncertain. CDR3 length: 11 residues. CDR1 is SNHLY and CDR2 is FYNNEI in the germline V gene. The germline V and J ends were trimmed by 1 base and 7 bases, with 5 bases remaining between them. The CDR3 sequence is CASSEEREQYF. The CDR3 region has the DNA TGTGCCAGCAGTGAAGAACGGGAGCAGTACTTC.

The rearrangement uses TRBV5-4 and TRBJ1-3, with D tentatively TRBD1 (6 bases). The V and J ends lost 1 base and 4 bases respectively, with 12 bases between them. This CDR3 spans 15 amino acids. The V gene's germline CDR1 is SGHNT and CDR2 YYREEE (reference sequence). The CDR3 DNA sequence: TGTGCCAGCAGCTTGCCCAGGGGTGAAGGAAACACCATATATTTT. It is translated as CASSLPRGEGNTIYF.

The V call is TRBV6-6, the J call TRBJ1-2, with D hard to call. Germline V gene data show CDR1 as MNHNY and CDR2 as SVGAGI (reference sequence). CDR3 length: 14 residues. The V gene lost 8 bases and the J gene lost 1 base, with 14 bases spanning the gap. Here the CDR3 DNA reads TGTGCCAGCGCTCTGGAGGACCTTAACTATGGCTACACCTTC. Its translation is CASALEDLNYGYTF.

This chain uses TRBV6-6 with TRBJ2-2; D unclear. This CDR3 is built from 13 residues. The germline V and J ends were trimmed by 10 bases and 4 bases, with 13 bases remaining between them. Germline V gene lookup returns CDR1 MNHNY and CDR2 SVGAGI (reference sequence). The CDR3 DNA sequence: TGTGCCACCTTATTGCGCGGCACCGGGGAGCTGTTTTTT. It yields the protein CATLLRGTGELFF.

The rearrangement links TRBV6-5 to TRBJ2-1, with unresolved D. CDR1 and CDR2 from the germline V gene are MNHEY and SVGAGI. With 6 bases removed from V and 9 bases from J, the gap between germline ends came to 12 bases. The CDR3 is 12 residues long. CDR3 sequence (DNA): TGTGCCAGCAGAACCTGGGAAAGTGAGCAGTTCTTC. It specifies CASRTWESEQFF.

As concerns this clone: The sample has other DNA sequences that encode this CDR3 too. The V gene is TRBV29-1, the J gene TRBJ2-7; 8 bases fit TRBD1. The length of the CDR3 is 12 residues. Germline-derived CDR1 and CDR2 are SQVTM and ANQGSEA. The V gene end was trimmed by 2 bases and the J gene end by 7 bases; junction bases not matched to a gene: 4. The DNA for the CDR3 is TGCAGCGTTGAACAGGGGGCTTATGAGCAGTACTTC. Translation: CSVEQGAYEQYF.

Only one count was recorded for this clone. The chain has TRBV30 and TRBJ1-5; 7 bases match TRBD1. In germline, CDR1 is GTSNPN, CDR2 SVGIG (reference sequence). This CDR3 has 15 residues. V dropped 5 bases and J dropped 4; count of bases not matched to a gene: 11. As DNA, the CDR3 is TGTGCCTGGGGCGCCACAGGGGTCCTGAATCAGCCCCAGCATTTT. Protein sequence: CAWGATGVLNQPQHF.

This chain connects TRBV2 to TRBJ2-5; D is undetermined. The V end lost 1 base, the J end lost 3 bases, and 18 bases lay between the germline ends. There are 17 residues in the CDR3. The germline CDR1 and CDR2 sequences are SNHLY and FYNNEI. Here the CDR3 reads CASSEEIVGQKKETQYF. In DNA, the CDR3 is TGTGCCAGCAGTGAAGAAATAGTCGGGCAGAAGAAAGAGACCCAGTACTTC.